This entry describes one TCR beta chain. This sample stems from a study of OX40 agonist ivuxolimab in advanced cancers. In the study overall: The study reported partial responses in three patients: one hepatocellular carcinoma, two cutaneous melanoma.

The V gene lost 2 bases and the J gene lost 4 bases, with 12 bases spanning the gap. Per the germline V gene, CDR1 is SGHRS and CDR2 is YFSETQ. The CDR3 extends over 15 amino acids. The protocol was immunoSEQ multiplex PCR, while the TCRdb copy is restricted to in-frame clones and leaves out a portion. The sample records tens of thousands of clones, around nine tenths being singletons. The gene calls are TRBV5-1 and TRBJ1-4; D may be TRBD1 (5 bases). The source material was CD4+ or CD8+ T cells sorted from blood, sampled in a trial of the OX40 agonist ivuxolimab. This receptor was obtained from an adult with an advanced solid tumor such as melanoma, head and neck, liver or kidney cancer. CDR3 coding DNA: TGCGCCAGCAGCTTCACAGGAGAGGTTAATGAAAAACTGTTTTTT. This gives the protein CASSFTGEVNEKLFF.